The 22 T cell receptor beta chains listed next were all sequenced from one sample in a study of blood T cell repertoires in COVID-19. Sequencing used immunoSEQ multiplex PCR; TCRdb keeps in-frame clones, though not all of them. Among about 140,000 clones, around 80% were seen once, and the ten largest hold approximately 15%. Sequences were obtained from peripheral blood. These receptors were taken from a man aged 45 to 65 with acute or convalescent COVID-19.

The genes are TRBV19 and TRBJ2-5; 10 bases agree with TRBD2. The germline V gene has CDR1 LNHDA and CDR2 SQIVND (reference sequence). The CDR3 spans 17 residues. V shed 5 bases and J 6 bases; nucleotides not matched to a gene: 15. The CDR3 reads CASSGLLGAGGPQTQYF. The DNA of the CDR3 is TGTGCCAGTAGTGGGTTACTAGGAGCGGGGGGGCCTCAGACCCAGTACTTC.

The chain uses TRBV5-5 and TRBJ1-4; D unresolved. Deletions cut 0 bases from V and 10 bases from J, with 13 bases between. There are 14 residues in the CDR3. Germline V CDR1 and CDR2: SGHKS, YYEKEE (reference sequence). CDR3 in amino acids: CASSLVEGGGKLFF. The CDR3 region has the DNA TGTGCCAGCAGCTTGGTTGAGGGAGGCGGAAAACTGTTTTTT.

The V gene is TRBV7-9, the J gene TRBJ2-2, with 9 bases aligning to TRBD2. Trimming at V came to 3 bases and at J to 4 bases, leaving 6 bases not matched to a gene. CDR1 is SEHNR and CDR2 is FQNEAQ in the germline V gene (reference sequence). This CDR3 contains 16 residues. CDR3 region: CASSFLRSGGTGELFF. CDR3 DNA: TGTGCCAGCAGCTTTTTACGTAGCGGGGGCACCGGGGAGCTGTTTTTT.

This chain uses TRBV19 with TRBJ1-2; possible D gene TRBD1, 6 bases. Per the germline V gene, CDR1 is LNHDA and CDR2 is SQIVND (reference sequence). This CDR3 is built from 15 residues. Trimming pared 3 bases from V and 2 bases from J, leaving 13 bases between. In DNA form, the CDR3 reads TGTGCCAGTAGTATTGAGGGCAGGGGCAACTATGGCTACACCTTC. Translation: CASSIEGRGNYGYTF.

This clone was observed a handful of times. The chain employs TRBV6-6 and TRBJ1-6; 10 nucleotides line up with TRBD1. There are 15 residues in the CDR3. Losses at the gene ends were 4 bases for V and 7 bases for J; bases not matched to a gene: 4. CDR1 is MNHNY and CDR2 is SVGAGI in the germline V gene (reference sequence). The CDR3 loop is CASSLDRGNNSPLHF. The CDR3 coding sequence is TGTGCCAGCAGTTTGGACAGGGGGAACAATTCACCCCTCCACTTT.

This chain links TRBV13 with TRBJ2-5; 8 bases are shared with TRBD2. J lost 4 bases, V lost 2 bases, and 6 bases had no gene match. The CDR3 runs to 15 residues. Looked up from germline, CDR1 is PRHDT and CDR2 is FYEKMQ (reference sequence). The CDR3 region is CASSLRGGYRETQYF. Here the CDR3 DNA reads TGTGCCAGCAGCTTACGGGGGGGGTATCGAGAGACCCAGTACTTC.

This chain joins TRBV2 and TRBJ1-4, with D uncertain. V dropped 6 bases and J dropped 2 bases, with 10 bases sitting between them. The CDR3 spans 14 residues. Germline CDR1 is SNHLY and CDR2 is FYNNEI. CDR3 protein: CASRQLRTNEKLFF. CDR3 DNA sequence: TGTGCCAGCAGGCAGTTGCGGACTAATGAAAAACTGTTTTTT.

This clone has a single count. The J gene is TRBJ2-6, the V gene TRBV18, with D possibly TRBD1 on 6 matching bases. There are 15 residues in the CDR3. Trimming took 6 bases from V and 4 from J, leaving 13 bases between them. Germline assignment: CDR1 KGHSH and CDR2 LQKENI. The CDR3 region is CASSPTGTGANVLTF. The CDR3 DNA reads TGTGCCAGCTCGCCCACAGGGACCGGGGCCAACGTCCTGACTTTC.

J is TRBJ1-5 and V is TRBV13; 9 nucleotides agree with TRBD1. Germline assignment: CDR1 PRHDT and CDR2 FYEKMQ (reference sequence). CDR3 length equals 15 residues. J gave up 7 bases and V 4 bases, and 8 bases lay outside the gene matches. The CDR3 sequence is CASSSGQGEGQPQHF. Written as DNA, the CDR3 is TGTGCCAGCAGCTCGGGACAGGGCGAGGGACAGCCCCAGCATTTT.

The chain couples TRBV5-1 to TRBJ1-5, with 7 positions matching TRBD1. From germline, CDR1 is SGHRS and CDR2 YFSETQ. V lost 4 bases, J lost 7 bases, and 20 bases stayed unmatched. The CDR3 has 18 amino acids. The CDR3 here is CASSPQQGLTGTGQPQHF. The CDR3 DNA follows: TGCGCCAGCAGCCCCCAACAAGGGTTGACAGGGACGGGCCAGCCCCAGCATTTT.

This clone was recorded a few times. The chain is built from TRBV7-2 and TRBJ1-3; D gene unclear. V dropped 1 base and J dropped 5 bases, with 12 bases sitting between them. The CDR3 has 15 residues. From germline, CDR1 is SGHTA and CDR2 FQGNSA. The CDR3, as DNA: TGTGCCAGCAGCTTAGTCCCGGGAGAGAGAAACACCATATATTTT. Translation gives CASSLVPGERNTIYF. Full variable domain (missing parts from reference TRBV7-2 and TRBJ1-3): GAGVSQSPSNKVTEKGKDVELRCDPISGHTALYWYRQSLGQGLEFLIYFQGNSAPDKSGLPSDRFSAERTGGSVSTLTIQRTQQEDSAVYLCASSLVPGERNTIYFGEGSWLTVV.

This clone has a single count. The chain is built from TRBV7-9 and TRBJ2-1; TRBD2 matches 8 bases. From germline, CDR1 is SEHNR and CDR2 FQNEAQ (reference sequence). Trimming at V came to 3 bases and at J to 5 bases, leaving 6 bases not matched to a gene. This CDR3 is built from 15 residues. The CDR3 DNA reads as TGTGCCAGCAGCTTCGCTAGCGGGTCCAACAATGAGCAGTTCTTC. Amino acids: CASSFASGSNNEQFF.

The V gene is TRBV2, the J gene TRBJ2-2, with TRBD1 identical over 11 bases. Germline values: CDR1 SNHLY, CDR2 FYNNEI. V gave up 4 bases and J gave up 0 bases; unmatched junction bases: 7. CDR3 length: 18 residues. The CDR3 coding sequence is TGTGCCAGCAGTGCGACTCCGGGACAGGGGGCGAACACCGGGGAGCTGTTTTTT. It yields the protein CASSATPGQGANTGELFF.

This chain joins TRBV5-1 and TRBJ2-3, with D possibly TRBD1 on 5 matching bases. The CDR3 length is 15 residues. V lost 4 bases and J lost 4, with 16 bases in between. The germline V gene encodes CDR1 SGHRS and CDR2 YFSETQ. CDR3 bases: TGCGCCAGCAGCATTCAAGGGGCCCTACCAGATACGCAGTATTTT. This encodes CASSIQGALPDTQYF.

The chain combines TRBV3-1 (or the pseudogene TRBV3-2) with TRBJ1-1; TRBD1 matches 9 bases. This CDR3 spans 15 amino acids. Germline V gene sequence: CDR1 LGHDT, CDR2 YNNKEL (reference sequence). The V segment lost 3 bases and the J segment 7 bases; nucleotides outside the gene matches: 9. DNA of the CDR3: TGTGCCAGCAGCCAGGAGACAGGGGGACAGAGTGAAGCTTTCTTT. Translation gives CASSQETGGQSEAFF.

The V call is TRBV15, the J call TRBJ1-4; 9 nucleotides align to TRBD1. The CDR3 loop spans 17 amino acids. Germline CDR1 and CDR2: LNHNV and YYDKDF (reference sequence). V was pared by 0 bases and J by 0 bases, with 2 bases of the junction left unmatched. CDR3 region: CATSREGQGATNEKLFF. The CDR3 DNA follows: TGTGCCACCAGCAGAGAGGGACAGGGTGCAACTAATGAAAAACTGTTTTTT.

This chain joins TRBV9 and TRBJ1-1, with TRBD1 as a possible D gene (6 bases). Germline V lookup: CDR1 SGDLS, CDR2 YYNGEE. V was clipped by 5 bases and J by 6 bases, with 17 bases between them. There are 14 residues in the CDR3. CDR3 nucleotide sequence: TGTGCCAGCAGTAGACAGGTCCCTGGGTCTGAAGCTTTCTTT. Its translation is CASSRQVPGSEAFF.

This clone has just one count. The chain is built from TRBV30 and TRBJ2-5, with a weak D call TRBD2 (5 bases). Trimming removed 1 base at V and 5 bases at J, with 14 bases between. CDR3 length equals 14 residues. The germline V gene encodes CDR1 GTSNPN and CDR2 SVGIG (reference sequence). CDR3: CAWSAVGVRETQYF. CDR3 nucleotides: TGTGCCTGGAGTGCCGTCGGGGTGAGGGAGACCCAGTACTTC.

The gene calls are TRBV9 and TRBJ2-1; 7 nucleotides agree with TRBD1. The germline V gene has CDR1 SGDLS and CDR2 YYNGEE. This CDR3 comprises 15 residues. V lost 4 bases, J lost 5 bases, and 9 bases stayed unmatched. The CDR3 nucleotides are TGTGCCAGCAGCCGAACCGGGACAGACAACAATGAGCAGTTCTTC. Residues: CASSRTGTDNNEQFF. Full variable domain (remainder filled in from reference TRBV9 and TRBJ2-1): DSGVTQTPKHLITATGQRVTLRCSPRSGDLSVYWYQQSLDQGLQFLIQYYNGEERAKGNILERFSAQQFPDLHSELNLSSLELGDSALYFCASSRTGTDNNEQFFGPGTRLTVL.

This chain uses TRBV28 with TRBJ1-6, with D maybe TRBD1 (5 bases). Germline loops: CDR1 MDHEN, CDR2 SYDVKM. Trimming removed 7 bases at V and 3 bases at J, with 13 bases between. The CDR3 runs to 15 residues. CDR3: CASTLGLHYNSPLHF. The CDR3, as DNA: TGTGCCAGCACCCTGGGACTGCACTATAATTCACCCCTCCACTTT.

The rearrangement joins TRBV9 to TRBJ1-2, with a weak D call TRBD1 (6 bases). The V end was cut by 8 bases, the J end by 6 bases, with 14 bases between. The CDR3 loop spans 12 amino acids. The germline V gene encodes CDR1 SGDLS and CDR2 YYNGEE. The CDR3 region is CASEAGVNGYTF. CDR3 DNA sequence: TGTGCCAGTGAAGCAGGGGTTAATGGCTACACCTTC.

This rearrangement joins TRBV5-5 to TRBJ1-5; D gene ambiguous. Germline-derived CDR1 and CDR2 are SGHKS and YYEKEE (reference sequence). The CDR3 has 15 amino acids. The ends were cut back, 1 base at V and 0 bases at J, with 8 bases in the middle. DNA of the CDR3: TGTGCCAGCAGCTTGATGCAGAATAGCAATCAGCCCCAGCATTTT. Translating gives CASSLMQNSNQPQHF. Variable domain in full (rest from reference TRBV5-5 and TRBJ1-5): DAGVTQSPTHLIKTRGQQVTLRCSPISGHKSVSWYQQVLGQGPQFIFQYYEKEERGRGNFPDRFSARQFPNYSSELNVNALLLGDSALYLCASSLMQNSNQPQHFGDGTRLSIL.